This T cell receptor (beta chain) was found in a study of T cell responses to AZD1222 COVID-19 vaccine. The CDR3 is 13 residues long. CDR1 is SGHNT, CDR2 YENEEA, per germline. Trimming stripped 5 bases from V and 14 bases from J, with 21 bases between. Profiled with immunoSEQ multiplex PCR; TCRdb holds only in-frame clones, not every one. This table has over 70,000 clones, about 92% appearing once. Study results and limitations: Seropositive status at baseline applied to only five to seven AZD1222 recipients. The CD4 TCRs associated with vaccination extended across spike and predominated at 160-218 and 743-854. Clonal diversity may have been underestimated, and the donors were mostly white British, with more females than males.

With respect to this clone: Its antigen is undetermined.

This sequence was found in an adult who received the AZD1222 COVID-19 vaccine. The specimen comprised peripheral blood, sampled 28 days after the second AZD1222 dose. This chain uses TRBV11-3 with TRBJ2-5; possibly TRBD2 for D (6 bases). DNA for the CDR3: TGTGCCAGCAGCCCTTACCCCGGCGGGGACCAATACTTC. Amino acids: CASSPYPGGDQYF.